These T cell receptor beta chains were read from a single sample in a study of human T cells and chemical hapten exposure. TCRdb reprocessed the RACE reads with MiXCR, giving one entry per CDR3 protein. The table lists about 99,000 distinct CDR3 sequences, 12% of them singletons. Here the sequenced sample was whole blood, taken in connection with sensitization to the hapten diphenylcyclopropenone (DPC). The source is a woman in her 40s with alopecia areata. Some clones in this sample may be carry-over from other donors' samples. Both conserved end residues are part of each CDR3. A D gene is named only where the DNA matches it firmly. Part of the rows lack a size; the others show once, few, many or a class for expanded clones.

clone size: many; V gene: TRBV4-1; D gene: TRBD2; J gene: TRBJ2-2; CDR3 DNA: TGCGCCAGCAGCTCCAGCGGGGCGAACACCGGGGAGCTGTTTTTT; CDR3 protein: CASSSSGANTGELFF
clone size: few; V gene: TRBV4-1; D gene: .; J gene: TRBJ1-2; CDR3 DNA: TGCGCCAGCAGCCAAGACTGGCCACTCAACTATGGCTACACCTTC; CDR3 protein: CASSQDWPLNYGYTF
clone size: few; V gene: TRBV11-2; D gene: TRBD1; J gene: TRBJ2-5; CDR3 DNA: TGTGCCAGCAGTCTAGCCTCGTTGGGCACAGGGGTGCGAGAGACCCAGTACTTC; CDR3 protein: CASSLASLGTGVRETQYF
clone size: few; V gene: TRBV7-7; D gene: TRBD2; J gene: TRBJ2-5; CDR3 DNA: TGTGCTAGCAGCTTGGGAGGGAGCGAAGAGACCCAGTACTTC; CDR3 protein: CASSLGGSEETQYF
clone size: few; V gene: TRBV27; D gene: .; J gene: TRBJ1-1; CDR3 DNA: TGTGCCAGCAGTTTAGCGGGGGTGACCACTGAAGCTTTCTTT; CDR3 protein: CASSLAGVTTEAFF
clone size: few; V gene: TRBV7-2; D gene: .; J gene: TRBJ2-2; CDR3 DNA: TGTGCCAGCAGCACAGGGAACACCGGGGAGCTGTTTTTT; CDR3 protein: CASSTGNTGELFF
clone size: few; V gene: TRBV28; D gene: .; J gene: TRBJ2-3; CDR3 DNA: TGTGCCAGCACAACGGGGTCTTTTACTAGCACAGATACGCAGTATTTT; CDR3 protein: CASTTGSFTSTDTQYF
clone size: .; V gene: TRBV28; D gene: TRBD1; J gene: TRBJ2-3; CDR3 DNA: TGTGCCAGCAGTTCTGGACAGGGGAGCACAGATACGCAGTATTTT; CDR3 protein: CASSSGQGSTDTQYF
clone size: many; V gene: TRBV29-1; D gene: .; J gene: TRBJ2-3; CDR3 DNA: TGCAGCGTTGAGGAATATACGCAGTATTTT; CDR3 protein: CSVEEYTQYF
clone size: .; V gene: TRBV20-1; D gene: .; J gene: TRBJ2-3; CDR3 DNA: TGCAGTGCTGGGCTAGAAACAGATACGCAGTATTTT; CDR3 protein: CSAGLETDTQYF
clone size: .; V gene: TRBV29-1; D gene: TRBD1; J gene: TRBJ1-1; CDR3 DNA: TGCAGCGCGACAGGGACGCTCGGGAACACTGAAGCTTTCTTT; CDR3 protein: CSATGTLGNTEAFF
clone size: many; V gene: TRBV14; D gene: .; J gene: TRBJ1-3; CDR3 DNA: TGTGCCAGCAGCCCCTCTGGAAACACCATATATTTT; CDR3 protein: CASSPSGNTIYF
clone size: .; V gene: TRBV23-1; D gene: TRBD1; J gene: TRBJ2-5; CDR3 DNA: TGCGCCAGCAGTCAACCTGAGATCACAGGGGCCGAAGAGACCCAGTACTTC; CDR3 protein: CASSQPEITGAEETQYF
clone size: few; V gene: TRBV2; D gene: TRBD1; J gene: TRBJ2-2; CDR3 DNA: TGTGCCAGCATCGGGACAGCTATTACCGGGGAGCTGTTTTTT; CDR3 protein: CASIGTAITGELFF
clone size: .; V gene: TRBV28; D gene: TRBD1; J gene: TRBJ1-1; CDR3 DNA: TGTGCCGGGGGGACAGGCTATATGAACACTGAAGCTTTCTTT; CDR3 protein: CAGGTGYMNTEAFF
clone size: many; V gene: TRBV6-5; D gene: .; J gene: TRBJ1-1; CDR3 DNA: TGTGCCAGCAGTTACTCGACGGGAGGGGACACTGAAGCTTTCTTT; CDR3 protein: CASSYSTGGDTEAFF
clone size: few; V gene: TRBV20-1; D gene: TRBD2; J gene: TRBJ2-3; CDR3 DNA: TGCAGTGTCCAGGGGACTAGCGGCACAGATACGCAGTATTTT; CDR3 protein: CSVQGTSGTDTQYF
clone size: few; V gene: TRBV20-1; D gene: .; J gene: TRBJ1-2; CDR3 DNA: TGCAGTGCTATTGACTCTAACTATGGCTACACCTTC; CDR3 protein: CSAIDSNYGYTF
clone size: many; V gene: TRBV29-1; D gene: .; J gene: TRBJ2-1; CDR3 DNA: TGCAGCGTTGAAATTTCGACGACTGAGTTCTTC; CDR3 protein: CSVEISTTEFF
clone size: .; V gene: TRBV12-3/TRBV12-4; D gene: .; J gene: TRBJ2-7; CDR3 DNA: TGTGCCAGCAGTTTTTCTAGCCCGTGGTACGAGCAGTACTTC; CDR3 protein: CASSFSSPWYEQYF
clone size: few; V gene: TRBV19; D gene: TRBD2; J gene: TRBJ2-1; CDR3 DNA: TGTGCCAGCAACGCCCGAGGACTAGCGGGAGGGGGAGCAAGCTCCTACAATGAGCAGTTCTTC; CDR3 protein: CASNARGLAGGGASSYNEQFF
clone size: .; V gene: TRBV10-1; D gene: TRBD1; J gene: TRBJ2-7; CDR3 DNA: TGCGCCAGCAGTGTGCAACGGGACAGGGCGGGCGAGCAGTACTTC; CDR3 protein: CASSVQRDRAGEQYF
clone size: many; V gene: TRBV5-1; D gene: TRBD1; J gene: TRBJ1-4; CDR3 DNA: TGCGCCAGCAGCTTGGAAGGGACAGGGGTCGGAAAACTGTTTTTT; CDR3 protein: CASSLEGTGVGKLFF
clone size: .; V gene: TRBV6-6; D gene: TRBD2; J gene: TRBJ2-1; CDR3 DNA: TGTGCCAGCAGTGGAAGACTAGCGGGAGTAGTAAATGAGCAGTTCTTC; CDR3 protein: CASSGRLAGVVNEQFF
clone size: .; V gene: TRBV27; D gene: TRBD2; J gene: TRBJ2-2; CDR3 DNA: TGTGCCAGCAAACCACGCTCAGCGGGAACAAACACCGGGGAGCTGTTTTTT; CDR3 protein: CASKPRSAGTNTGELFF
clone size: .; V gene: TRBV28; D gene: .; J gene: TRBJ1-1; CDR3 DNA: TGTGCCATCAGGGGTTTCCGGGGGACTGAAGCTTTCTTT; CDR3 protein: CAIRGFRGTEAFF
clone size: few; V gene: TRBV27; D gene: TRBD2; J gene: TRBJ2-7; CDR3 DNA: TGTGCCAGCACCCTAACTAGCGGGGCCTACGAGCAGTACTTC; CDR3 protein: CASTLTSGAYEQYF
clone size: .; V gene: TRBV4-3; D gene: TRBD2; J gene: TRBJ2-3; CDR3 DNA: TGCGCCAGCATATCACAGGGGCTAGCGGGAGGCAAAACTAGCACAGATACGCAGTATTTT; CDR3 protein: CASISQGLAGGKTSTDTQYF
clone size: few; V gene: TRBV5-6; D gene: .; J gene: TRBJ2-4; CDR3 DNA: TGTGCCAGCAGCTTTTTGGACCGACAAAACATTCAGTACTTC; CDR3 protein: CASSFLDRQNIQYF